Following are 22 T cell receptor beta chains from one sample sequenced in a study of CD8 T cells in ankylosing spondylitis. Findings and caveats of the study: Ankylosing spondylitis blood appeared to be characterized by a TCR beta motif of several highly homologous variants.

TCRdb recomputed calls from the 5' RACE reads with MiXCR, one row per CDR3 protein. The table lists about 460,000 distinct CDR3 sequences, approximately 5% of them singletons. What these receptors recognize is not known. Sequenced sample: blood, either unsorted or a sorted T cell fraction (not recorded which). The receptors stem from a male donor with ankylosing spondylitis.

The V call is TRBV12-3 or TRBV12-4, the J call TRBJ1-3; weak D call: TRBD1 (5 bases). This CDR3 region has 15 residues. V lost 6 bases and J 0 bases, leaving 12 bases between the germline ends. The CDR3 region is CASSFGDSSGNTIYF. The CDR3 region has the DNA TGTGCCAGCAGCTTCGGCGACAGCTCTGGAAACACCATATATTTT.

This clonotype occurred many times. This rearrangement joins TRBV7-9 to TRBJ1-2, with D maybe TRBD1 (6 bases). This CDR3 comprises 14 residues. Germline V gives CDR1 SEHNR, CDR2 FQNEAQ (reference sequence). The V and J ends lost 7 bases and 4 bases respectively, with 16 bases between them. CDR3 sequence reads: CASIPGQRSYGYTF. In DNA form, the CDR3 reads TGTGCCAGCATCCCCGGACAGAGGAGCTATGGCTACACCTTC.

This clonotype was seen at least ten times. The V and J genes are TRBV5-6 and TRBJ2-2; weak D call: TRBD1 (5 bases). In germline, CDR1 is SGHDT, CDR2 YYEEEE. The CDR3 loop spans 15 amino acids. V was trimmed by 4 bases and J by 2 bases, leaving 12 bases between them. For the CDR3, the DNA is TGTGCCAGCAGCCACTCGACAGACAACACCGGGGAGCTGTTTTTT. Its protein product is CASSHSTDNTGELFF. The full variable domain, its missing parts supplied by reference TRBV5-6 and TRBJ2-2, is DAGVTQSPTHLIKTRGQQVTLRCSPKSGHDTVSWYQQALGQGPQFIFQYYEEEERQRGNFPDRFSGHQFPNYSSELNVNALLLGDSALYLCASSHSTDNTGELFFGEGSRLTVL.

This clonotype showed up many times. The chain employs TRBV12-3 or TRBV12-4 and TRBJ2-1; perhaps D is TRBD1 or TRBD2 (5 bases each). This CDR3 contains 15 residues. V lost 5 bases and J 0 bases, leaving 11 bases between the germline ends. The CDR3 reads CASSRDGYSYNEQFF. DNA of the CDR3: TGTGCCAGCAGTCGGGACGGGTACTCCTACAATGAGCAGTTCTTC.

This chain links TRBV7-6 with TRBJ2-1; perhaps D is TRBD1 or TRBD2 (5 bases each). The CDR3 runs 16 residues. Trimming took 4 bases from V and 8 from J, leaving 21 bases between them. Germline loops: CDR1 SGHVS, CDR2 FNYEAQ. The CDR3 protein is CASSSARGQPKDEQFF. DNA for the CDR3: TGTGCCAGCAGCTCAGCGAGGGGCCAGCCTAAGGATGAGCAGTTCTTC.

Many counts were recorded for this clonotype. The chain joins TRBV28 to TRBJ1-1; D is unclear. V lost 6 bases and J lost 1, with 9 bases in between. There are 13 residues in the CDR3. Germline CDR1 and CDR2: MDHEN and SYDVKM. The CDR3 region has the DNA TGTGCCAGCAGATTACCAGGGAACACTGAAGCTTTCTTT. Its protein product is CASRLPGNTEAFF. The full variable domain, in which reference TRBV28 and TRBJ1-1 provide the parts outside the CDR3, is DVKVTQSSRYLVKRTGEKVFLECVQDMDHENMFWYRQDPGLGLRLIYFSYDVKMKEKGDIPEGYSVSREKKERFSLILESASTNQTSMYLCASRLPGNTEAFFGQGTRLTVV.

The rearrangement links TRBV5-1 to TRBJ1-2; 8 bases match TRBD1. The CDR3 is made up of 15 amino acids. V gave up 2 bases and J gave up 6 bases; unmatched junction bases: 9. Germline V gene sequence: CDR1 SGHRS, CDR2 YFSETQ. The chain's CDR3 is CASSFVGQGVDGYTF. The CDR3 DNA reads TGCGCCAGCAGCTTTGTCGGACAGGGAGTTGATGGCTACACCTTC.

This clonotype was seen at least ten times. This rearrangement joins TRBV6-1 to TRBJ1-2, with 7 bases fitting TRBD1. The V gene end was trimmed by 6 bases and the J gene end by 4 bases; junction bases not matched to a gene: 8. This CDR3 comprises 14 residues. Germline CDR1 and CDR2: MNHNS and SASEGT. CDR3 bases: TGTGCCAGCAGCAACAGGGGCGGTGGCTATGGCTACACCTTC. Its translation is CASSNRGGGYGYTF.

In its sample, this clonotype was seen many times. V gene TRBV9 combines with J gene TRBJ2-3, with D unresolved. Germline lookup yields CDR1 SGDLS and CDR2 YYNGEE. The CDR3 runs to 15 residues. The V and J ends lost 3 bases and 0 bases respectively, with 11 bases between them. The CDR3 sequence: CASSGTMISTDTQYF. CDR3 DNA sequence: TGTGCCAGCAGCGGTACAATGATTAGCACAGATACGCAGTATTTT.

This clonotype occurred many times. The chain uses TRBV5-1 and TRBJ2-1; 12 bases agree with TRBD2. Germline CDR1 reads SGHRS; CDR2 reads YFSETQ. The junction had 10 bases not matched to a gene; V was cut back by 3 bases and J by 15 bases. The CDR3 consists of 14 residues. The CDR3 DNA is TGCGCCAGCAGCTGGGGTACTGGACTAGCGGGAAGGTTCTTC. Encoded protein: CASSWGTGLAGRFF.

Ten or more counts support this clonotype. In DNA, the CDR3 is TGTGCCAGCAGTTTACTAGCGGGGGTCTGGAATGAGCAGTTCTTC. Protein product: CASSLLAGVWNEQFF. The chain joins TRBV12-3 or TRBV12-4 to TRBJ2-1; 10 bases are a match to TRBD2. The length of the CDR3 is 15 residues. V lost 2 bases, J lost 7 bases, and 5 bases stayed unmatched.

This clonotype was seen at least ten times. CDR3 loop: CSVWTANQPQHF. CDR3 DNA: TGCAGCGTCTGGACAGCTAATCAGCCCCAGCATTTT. V gene TRBV29-1 combines with J gene TRBJ1-5, with D possibly matching TRBD1 (6 bases). The CDR3 is made up of 12 amino acids. The V end was cut by 6 bases, the J end by 4 bases, with 10 bases between. CDR1 is SQVTM and CDR2 is ANQGSEA in the germline V gene. Combining the CDR3 with reference TRBV29-1 and TRBJ1-5 gives the whole variable domain SAVISQKPSRDICQRGTSLTIQCQVDSQVTMMFWYRQQPGQSLTLIATANQGSEATYESGFVIDKFPISRPNLTFSTLTVSNMSPEDSSIYLCSVWTANQPQHFGDGTRLSIL.

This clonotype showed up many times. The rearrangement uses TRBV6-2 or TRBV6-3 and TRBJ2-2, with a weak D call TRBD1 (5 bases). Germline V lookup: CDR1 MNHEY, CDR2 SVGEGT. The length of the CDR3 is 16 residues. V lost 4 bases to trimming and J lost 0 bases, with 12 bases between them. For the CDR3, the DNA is TGTGCCAGCAGTTTACGGCAGGGAACGAACACCGGGGAGCTGTTTTTT. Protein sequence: CASSLRQGTNTGELFF.

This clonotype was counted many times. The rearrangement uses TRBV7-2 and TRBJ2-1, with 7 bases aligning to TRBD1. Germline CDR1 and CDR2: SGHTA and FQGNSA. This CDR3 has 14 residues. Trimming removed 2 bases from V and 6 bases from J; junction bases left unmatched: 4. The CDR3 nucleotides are TGTGCCAGCAGCTTATATTCAGGGGGCAATGAGCAGTTCTTC. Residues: CASSLYSGGNEQFF.

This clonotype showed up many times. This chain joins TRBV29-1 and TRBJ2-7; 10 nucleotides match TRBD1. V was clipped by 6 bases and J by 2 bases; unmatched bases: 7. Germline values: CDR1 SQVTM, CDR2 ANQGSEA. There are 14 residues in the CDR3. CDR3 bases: TGCAGCGTAGCGGTGGGACAGGGGACCTACGAGCAGTACTTC. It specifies CSVAVGQGTYEQYF.

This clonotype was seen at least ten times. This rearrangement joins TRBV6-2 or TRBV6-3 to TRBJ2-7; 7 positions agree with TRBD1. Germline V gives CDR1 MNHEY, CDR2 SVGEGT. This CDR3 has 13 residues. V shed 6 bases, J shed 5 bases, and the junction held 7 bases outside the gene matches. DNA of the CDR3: TGTGCCAGCAGCAAGACAGGGACCCACGAGCAGTACTTC. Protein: CASSKTGTHEQYF.

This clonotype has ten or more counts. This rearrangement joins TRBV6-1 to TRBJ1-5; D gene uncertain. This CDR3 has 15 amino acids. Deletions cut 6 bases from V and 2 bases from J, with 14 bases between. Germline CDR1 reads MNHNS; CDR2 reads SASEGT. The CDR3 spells CASRPLGYGNQPQHF. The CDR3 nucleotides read TGTGCCAGCAGGCCACTGGGGTATGGCAATCAGCCCCAGCATTTT.

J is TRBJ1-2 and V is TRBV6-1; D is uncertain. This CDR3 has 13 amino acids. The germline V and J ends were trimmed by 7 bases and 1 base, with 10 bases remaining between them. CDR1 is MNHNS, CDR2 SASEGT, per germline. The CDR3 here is CASIRELNYGYTF. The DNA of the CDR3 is TGTGCCAGCATACGGGAACTTAACTATGGCTACACCTTC.

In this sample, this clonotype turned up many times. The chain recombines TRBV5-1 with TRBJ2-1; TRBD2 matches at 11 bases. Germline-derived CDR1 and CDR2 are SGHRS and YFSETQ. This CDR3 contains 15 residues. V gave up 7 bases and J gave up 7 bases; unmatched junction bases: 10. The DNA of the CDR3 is TGCGCCAGCGAACGAGAACTAGCGGGAGTGAATGAGCAGTTCTTC. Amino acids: CASERELAGVNEQFF.

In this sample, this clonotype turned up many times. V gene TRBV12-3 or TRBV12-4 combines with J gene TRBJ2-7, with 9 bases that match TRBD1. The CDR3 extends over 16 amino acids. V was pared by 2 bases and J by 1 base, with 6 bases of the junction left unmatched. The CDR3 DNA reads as TGTGCCAGCAGTTTATTGGGGACAGGGCTTTCCTACGAGCAGTACTTC. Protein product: CASSLLGTGLSYEQYF.

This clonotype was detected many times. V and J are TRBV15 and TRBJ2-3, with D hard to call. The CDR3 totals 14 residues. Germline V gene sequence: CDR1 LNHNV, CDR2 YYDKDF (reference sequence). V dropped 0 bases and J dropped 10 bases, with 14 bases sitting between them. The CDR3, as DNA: TGTGCCACCAGCAGAGATCTAAGCAGGACGGCGCAGTATTTT. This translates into CATSRDLSRTAQYF.

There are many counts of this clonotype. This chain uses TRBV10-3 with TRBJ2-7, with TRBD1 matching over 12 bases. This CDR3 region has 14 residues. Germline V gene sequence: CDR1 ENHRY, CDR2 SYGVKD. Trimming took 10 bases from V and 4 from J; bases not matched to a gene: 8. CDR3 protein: CATAWDRGQYEQYF. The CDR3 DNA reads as TGTGCCACCGCCTGGGACAGGGGGCAATACGAGCAGTACTTC.